This TCR beta chain originates from a study of T-cell reconstitution after alpha-beta-depleted transplantation in children. Unique molecular identifiers were incorporated when the TCRbeta library was constructed. One entry per CDR3 protein results from TCRdb running MiXCR on the PCR reads. This table has around 960,000 distinct CDR3 sequences, roughly 29% appearing once. Germline V gene data show CDR1 as MNHNS and CDR2 as SASEGT. V lost 2 bases and J lost 2, with 12 bases in between. The CDR3 has 15 residues. The input for sequencing was PBMCs, mostly from graft donor cells, taken 360 days after TCRalphabeta/CD19-depleted stem cell transplant. This clonotype was sampled from a boy younger than two who had a stem cell transplant for SCID, so the T cells may come from the graft donor. This chain connects TRBV6-1 to TRBJ1-1; TRBD1 might be the D (5 bases). CDR3 bases: TGTGCCAGCAGTGAATCCAGGGTTGTAAACACTGAAGCTTTCTTT. Its translation is CASSESRVVNTEAFF.